Listed here is a single T cell receptor (beta chain). Under the authors' procedure: By means of reference gene primer amplification, nucleated cell counts were estimated. Generated by immunoSEQ multiplex PCR, the TCRdb table keeps only in-frame clones and is missing some. That table supplies the V and J calls and clone size; D and trimming were determined from the DNA. The data contain just over 150,000 clones, approximately 84% of them singletons. This specimen belongs to a study of blood T cell repertoires in COVID-19. About the study: Material from acute and convalescent COVID-19 was sourced from the United States, Italy and Spain. PBMCs, B-cell-depleted T cells, or T cells provided the cDNA or gDNA that made up the material.

J gave up 0 bases and V 0 bases, and 10 bases lay outside the gene matches. The CDR3 contains 18 residues. Germline V CDR1 and CDR2: SGHDT, YYEEEE. The sample consisted of peripheral blood. J is TRBJ1-1 and V is TRBV5-6; 8 bases are shared with TRBD1. This clonotype was sampled from a woman older than 75 with acute or convalescent COVID-19. The CDR3 loop reads CASSLDRGTGGMNTEAFF. In DNA, the CDR3 is TGTGCCAGCAGCTTGGACAGGGGGACCGGCGGGATGAACACTGAAGCTTTCTTT.